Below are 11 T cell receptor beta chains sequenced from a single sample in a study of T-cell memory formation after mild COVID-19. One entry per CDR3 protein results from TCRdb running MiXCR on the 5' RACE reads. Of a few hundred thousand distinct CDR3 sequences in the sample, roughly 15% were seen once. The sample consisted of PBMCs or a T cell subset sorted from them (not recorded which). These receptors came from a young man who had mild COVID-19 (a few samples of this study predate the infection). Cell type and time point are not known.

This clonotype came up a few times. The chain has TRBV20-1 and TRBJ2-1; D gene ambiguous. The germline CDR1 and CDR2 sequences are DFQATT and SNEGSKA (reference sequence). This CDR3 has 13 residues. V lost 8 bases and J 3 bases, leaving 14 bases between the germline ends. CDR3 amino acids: CSLDRVLYNEQFF. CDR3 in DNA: TGCAGTCTGGACCGCGTACTCTACAATGAGCAGTTCTTC.

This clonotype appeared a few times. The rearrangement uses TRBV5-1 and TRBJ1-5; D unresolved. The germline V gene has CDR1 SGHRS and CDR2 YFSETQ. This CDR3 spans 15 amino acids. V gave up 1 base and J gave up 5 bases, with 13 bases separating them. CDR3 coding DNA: TGCGCCAGCAGCTTGAGAGGTGGGGAGTATCAGCCCCAGCATTTT. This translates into CASSLRGGEYQPQHF.

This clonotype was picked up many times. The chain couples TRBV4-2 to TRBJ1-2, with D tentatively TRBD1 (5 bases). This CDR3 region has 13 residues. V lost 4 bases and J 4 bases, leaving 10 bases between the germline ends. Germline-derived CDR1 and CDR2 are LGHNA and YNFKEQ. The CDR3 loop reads CASSLSGIYGYTF. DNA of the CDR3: TGTGCCAGCAGCCTATCAGGGATCTATGGCTACACCTTC.

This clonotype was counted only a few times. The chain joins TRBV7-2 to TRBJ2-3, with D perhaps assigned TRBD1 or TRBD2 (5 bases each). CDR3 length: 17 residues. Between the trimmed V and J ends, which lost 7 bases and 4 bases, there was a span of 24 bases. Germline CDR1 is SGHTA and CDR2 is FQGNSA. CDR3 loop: CASTQISGRPDADTQYF. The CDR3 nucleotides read TGTGCCAGCACCCAGATTTCGGGACGCCCAGACGCAGATACGCAGTATTTT.

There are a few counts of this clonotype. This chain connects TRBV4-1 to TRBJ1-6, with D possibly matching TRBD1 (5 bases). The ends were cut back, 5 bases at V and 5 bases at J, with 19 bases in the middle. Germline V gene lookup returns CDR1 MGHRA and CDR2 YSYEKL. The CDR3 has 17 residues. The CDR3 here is CASSDGQGRVHNSPLHF. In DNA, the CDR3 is TGCGCCAGCAGCGACGGGCAGGGCAGGGTACATAATTCACCCCTCCACTTT.

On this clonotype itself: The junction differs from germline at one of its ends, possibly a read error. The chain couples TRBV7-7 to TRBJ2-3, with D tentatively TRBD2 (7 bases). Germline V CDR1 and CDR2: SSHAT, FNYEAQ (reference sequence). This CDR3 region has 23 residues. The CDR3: CASSLGPRLAGAPVGGSTDTQYF. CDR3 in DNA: TGTGCTAGCAGCTTAGGCCCTCGACTGGCGGGGGCGCCGGTGGGTGGTAGCACAGATACGCAGTATTTT.

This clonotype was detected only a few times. CDR3 amino acids: CASTGQGATNYGYTF. DNA of the CDR3: TGTGCCAGCACAGGACAGGGGGCGACTAACTATGGCTACACCTTC. The chain is built from TRBV12-3 or TRBV12-4 and TRBJ1-2; 11 bases map to TRBD1. The CDR3 has 15 amino acids. The J segment lost 0 bases and the V segment lost 7 bases, leaving 4 bases of the junction unmatched.

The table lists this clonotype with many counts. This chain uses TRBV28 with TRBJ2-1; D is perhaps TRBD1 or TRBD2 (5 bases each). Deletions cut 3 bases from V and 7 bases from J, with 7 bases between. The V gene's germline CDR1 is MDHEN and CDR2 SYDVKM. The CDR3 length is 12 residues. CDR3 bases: TGTGCCAGCAGTTTCTGGGGGAATGAGCAGTTCTTC. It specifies CASSFWGNEQFF.

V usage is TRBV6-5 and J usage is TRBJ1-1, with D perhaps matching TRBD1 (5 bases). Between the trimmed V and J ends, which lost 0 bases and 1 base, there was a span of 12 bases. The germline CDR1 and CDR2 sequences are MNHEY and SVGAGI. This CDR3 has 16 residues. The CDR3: CASSYSFQGGNTEAFF. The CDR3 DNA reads TGTGCCAGCAGTTACTCCTTCCAGGGTGGGAACACTGAAGCTTTCTTT.

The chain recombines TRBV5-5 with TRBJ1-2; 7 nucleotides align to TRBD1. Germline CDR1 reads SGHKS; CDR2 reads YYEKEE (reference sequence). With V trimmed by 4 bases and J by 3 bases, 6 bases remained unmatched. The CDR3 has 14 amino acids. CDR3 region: CASSRQGLYYGYTF. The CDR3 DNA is TGTGCCAGCAGCCGACAGGGCTTGTACTATGGCTACACCTTC. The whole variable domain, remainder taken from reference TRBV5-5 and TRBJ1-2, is DAGVTQSPTHLIKTRGQQVTLRCSPISGHKSVSWYQQVLGQGPQFIFQYYEKEERGRGNFPDRFSARQFPNYSSELNVNALLLGDSALYLCASSRQGLYYGYTFGSGTRLTVV.

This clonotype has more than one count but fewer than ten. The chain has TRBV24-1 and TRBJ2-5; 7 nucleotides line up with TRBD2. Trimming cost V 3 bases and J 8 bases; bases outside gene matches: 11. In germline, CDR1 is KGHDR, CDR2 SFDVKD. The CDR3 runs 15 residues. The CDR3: CATSDPGGAGDTQYF. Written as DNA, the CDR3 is TGTGCCACCAGTGATCCCGGAGGGGCGGGGGACACCCAGTACTTC.